Listed here are 3 T cell receptor beta chains from one sample, sequenced in a study of regulatory T cells in long-lasting Graves disease. HTBI primers from iRepertoire and Arm-PCR of CDR3 regions yielded the TCR beta libraries. TCRdb processed the multiplex PCR reads anew with MiXCR; each CDR3 protein has one entry. The data hold roughly 360,000 distinct CDR3 sequences, with more than 20% observed a single time. Time point defined: persistent/refractory GD, antithyroid drugs over 5 years with positive TRAb. RNA isolated from PBMCs was used to make the TCR library. Here the sequenced sample was peripheral blood mononuclear cells (PBMCs), taken when the disease was refractory, from a patient treated with antithyroid drugs. These receptors came from a woman aged 40 to 49 with Graves disease.

The DNA of the CDR3 is TGTGCCAGCAGTTTATGGCCTCAAGGGAACACCATATATTTT. Translation: CASSLWPQGNTIYF. The chain couples TRBV12-3 or TRBV12-4 to TRBJ1-3; D is unclear. V shed 2 bases and J shed 7 bases, with 12 bases lying between them. This CDR3 is built from 14 residues.

Many counts were recorded for this clonotype. V and J are TRBV15 and TRBJ1-1, with D uncertain. V was clipped by 1 base and J by 2 bases, with 2 bases between them. CDR1 and CDR2 (germline): LNHNV, YYDKDF (reference sequence). The CDR3 loop spans 12 amino acids. Here the CDR3 reads CATSRVNTEAFF. CDR3 coding DNA: TGTGCCACCAGCAGAGTTAACACTGAAGCTTTCTTT.

At least ten counts were recorded for this clonotype. The chain recombines TRBV12-3 or TRBV12-4 with TRBJ1-5; weak D call: TRBD1 (6 bases). CDR3 size: 15 residues. Trimming shortened V by 6 bases and J by 3 bases, and 15 bases separated the two germline ends. The CDR3 region has the DNA TGTGCCAGCAGCAAGCAGGGGACTACCAATCAGCCCCAGCATTTT. It translates to CASSKQGTTNQPQHF.